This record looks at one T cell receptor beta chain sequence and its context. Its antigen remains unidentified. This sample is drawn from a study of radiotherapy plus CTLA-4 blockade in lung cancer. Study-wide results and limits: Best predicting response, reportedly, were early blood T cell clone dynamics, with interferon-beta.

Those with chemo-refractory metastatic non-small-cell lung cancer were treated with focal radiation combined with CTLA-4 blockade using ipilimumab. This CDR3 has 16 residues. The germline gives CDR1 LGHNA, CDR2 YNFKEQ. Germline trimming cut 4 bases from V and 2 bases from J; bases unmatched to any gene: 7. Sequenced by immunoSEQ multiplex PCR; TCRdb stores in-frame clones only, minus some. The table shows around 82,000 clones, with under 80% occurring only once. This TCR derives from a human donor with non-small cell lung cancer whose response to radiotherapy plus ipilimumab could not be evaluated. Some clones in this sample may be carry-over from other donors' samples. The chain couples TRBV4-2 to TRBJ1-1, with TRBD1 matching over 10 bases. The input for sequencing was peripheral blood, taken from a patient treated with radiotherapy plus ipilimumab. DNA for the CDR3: TGTGCCAGCAGCCGAGGGACAGGGGAGAAAAACACTGAAGCTTTCTTT. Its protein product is CASSRGTGEKNTEAFF.